The present TCR beta chain was sequenced within a study of shared clonotypes between healthy human individuals. Points from the study as a whole: Generation of non-shared clonotypes was less probable than generation of clonotypes shared by all four donors.

Sequencing was performed with immunoSEQ multiplex PCR; in TCRdb, only in-frame clones are kept and a portion is missing. The sample consists of roughly 2,500,000 clones, approximately 93% of them appearing once. This clone appeared a single time. Its antigen is not identified. CDR3 size: 15 residues. V was cut by 5 bases and J by 0 bases, with 11 bases left in between. In germline, CDR1 is SGHTA, CDR2 FQGNSA. The TCR was taken from a man between 18 and 35 years old in good health. Some clones in this sample may be carry-over from other donors' samples. The chain joins TRBV7-2 to TRBJ1-3, with D perhaps matching TRBD1 (5 bases). The specimen sequenced was naive CD4+ T cells from PBMCs. The sample's subset: CD45RA+ positively selected. In DNA, the CDR3 is TGTGCCAGCAGCCCGGGGGTTAGCTCTGGAAACACCATATATTTT. This codes for CASSPGVSSGNTIYF. The variable domain in full, with the rest retrieved from reference TRBV7-2 and TRBJ1-3, is GAGVSQSPSNKVTEKGKDVELRCDPISGHTALYWYRQSLGQGLEFLIYFQGNSAPDKSGLPSDRFSAERTGGSVSTLTIQRTQQEDSAVYLCASSPGVSSGNTIYFGEGSWLTVV.